This entry features one T cell receptor (beta chain) sequence. PCR employed 60 Vbeta and 13 Jbeta primers. Method: immunoSEQ multiplex PCR; TCRdb's copy keeps in-frame clones and lacks some. The sample lists 150,000 to 200,000 clones; approximately 70% were seen once. The CDR3 has 15 amino acids. Trimming took 2 bases from V and 5 from J; bases not matched to a gene: 8. Germline lookup yields CDR1 SGHDN and CDR2 FVKESK. The sample comes from a study of cytomegalovirus exposure and HLA in healthy donors. The chain employs TRBV14 and TRBJ2-5; 7 nucleotides match TRBD1. This TCR was sampled from a middle-aged man in good health and CMV-seropositive. Sequencing was carried out using PBMCs. The DNA for the CDR3 is TGTGCCAGCAGCCAAAGGACAGGTCGAAGGGAGACCCAGTACTTC. Residues: CASSQRTGRRETQYF.